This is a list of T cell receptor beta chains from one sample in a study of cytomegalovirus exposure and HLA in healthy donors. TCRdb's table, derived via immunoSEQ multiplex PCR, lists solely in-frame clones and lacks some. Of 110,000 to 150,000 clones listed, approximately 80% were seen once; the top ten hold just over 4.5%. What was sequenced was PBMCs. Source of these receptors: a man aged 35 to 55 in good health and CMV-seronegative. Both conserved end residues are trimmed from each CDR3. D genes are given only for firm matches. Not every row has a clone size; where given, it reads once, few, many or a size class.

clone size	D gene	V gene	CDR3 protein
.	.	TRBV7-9	ASSSKGVGYEQY
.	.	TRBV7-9	ASRAGVNTGELF
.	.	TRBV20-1	SAYGNEKLF
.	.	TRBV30	AWSVEPNYGYT
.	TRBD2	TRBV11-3	ASSSAPAGGTDTQY
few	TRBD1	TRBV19	ASSIDGTGMNEQF
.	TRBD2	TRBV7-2	ASSLLGAGVGETQY
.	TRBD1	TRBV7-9	ASSPMGQGLTDTQY
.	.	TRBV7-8	ASSLSGGASTDTQY
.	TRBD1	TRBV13	ASSLGTGGLNEKLF
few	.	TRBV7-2	ASSFQPGIAGNTIY